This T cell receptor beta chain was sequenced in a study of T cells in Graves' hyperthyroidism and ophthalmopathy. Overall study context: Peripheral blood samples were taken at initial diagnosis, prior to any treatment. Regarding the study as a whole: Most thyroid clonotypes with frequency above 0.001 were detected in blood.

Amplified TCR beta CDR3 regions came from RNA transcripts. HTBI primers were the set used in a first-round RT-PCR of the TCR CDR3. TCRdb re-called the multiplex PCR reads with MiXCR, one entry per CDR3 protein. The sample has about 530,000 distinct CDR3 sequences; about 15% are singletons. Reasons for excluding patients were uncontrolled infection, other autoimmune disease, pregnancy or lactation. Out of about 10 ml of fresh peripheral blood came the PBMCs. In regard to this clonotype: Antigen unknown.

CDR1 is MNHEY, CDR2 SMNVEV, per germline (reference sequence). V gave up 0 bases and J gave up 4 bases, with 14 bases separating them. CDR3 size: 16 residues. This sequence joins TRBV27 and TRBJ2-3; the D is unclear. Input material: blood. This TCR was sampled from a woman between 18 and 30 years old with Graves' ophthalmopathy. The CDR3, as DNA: TGTGCCAGCAGTTTATCGAAGGGTGTGCTCTCAGATACGCAGTATTTT. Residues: CASSLSKGVLSDTQYF.